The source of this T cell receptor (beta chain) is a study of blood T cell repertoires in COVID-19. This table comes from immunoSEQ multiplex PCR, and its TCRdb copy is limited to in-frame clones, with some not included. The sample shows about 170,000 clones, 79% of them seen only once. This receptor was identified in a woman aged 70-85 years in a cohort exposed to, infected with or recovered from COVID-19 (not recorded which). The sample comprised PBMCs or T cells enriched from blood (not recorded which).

DNA for the CDR3: TGTGCCAGTGGAAACAGTGGGGAGCTGGAGGGGCAGCCCCAGCATTTT. Translated: CASGNSGELEGQPQHF. J is TRBJ1-5 and V is TRBV19; D may be TRBD1 (5 bases). This CDR3 region has 16 residues. Germline values: CDR1 LNHDA, CDR2 SQIVND (reference sequence). V lost 8 bases and J lost 7, with 24 bases in between.